This T cell receptor beta chain was captured by sequencing in a study of T cell responses to AZD1222 COVID-19 vaccine. About the study: Analyses pooled second doses at about 4 or about 12 weeks.

Notes on the study in general: Recipients of two AZD1222 doses showed rising Spike-specific TCR breadth and depth. It should be noted that donors were predominantly white British and more often female, and clonal diversity was possibly underestimated.

The V and J ends lost 0 bases and 4 bases respectively, with 11 bases between them. The germline V gene has CDR1 SGHRS and CDR2 YFSETQ. The CDR3 loop spans 15 amino acids. Comments on this clone: Its antigen is not identified.

Sequencing used immunoSEQ multiplex PCR; TCRdb keeps in-frame clones, though not all of them. Counted here are under 200,000 clones, about nine tenths occurring once; the ten biggest clones make up approximately 1.6%. The sequence was obtained from an adult in good health. The chain recombines TRBV5-1 with TRBJ2-1, with TRBD2 as a possible D gene (5 bases). The sample consisted of peripheral blood, taken on day 0 of AZD1222 vaccination. The CDR3 sequence: CASSLVGLLYNEQFF. CDR3 nucleotide sequence: TGCGCCAGCAGCTTGGTTGGACTCTTATACAATGAGCAGTTCTTC.